This T cell receptor (beta chain) was sequenced in a study of identical twins. Points from the study as a whole: Models, which agreed with sharing between unrelated individuals, nonetheless underestimated the out-of-frame TCR alpha sharing seen in monozygotic twins. Insertions ran lower in abundant cord blood beta clonotypes, though not in memory repertoires.

J was trimmed by 4 bases and V by 5 bases; bases with no gene match: 5. CDR1 and CDR2 (germline): ENHRY, SYGVKD. The CDR3 length is 14 residues. As for this clonotype: Antigen: not known.

TCRdb used MiXCR to reprocess the 5' RACE reads, holding one entry per CDR3 protein. The sample consists of some 1,700,000 distinct CDR3 sequences, about 30% of them appearing once. The chain links TRBV10-3 to TRBJ1-3; 7 nucleotides agree with TRBD1. The sequencing input was cord blood. This TCR derives from a newborn girl in good health. The CDR3: CAISTTGNGNTIYF. Here the CDR3 DNA reads TGTGCCATCAGTACGACAGGGAACGGAAACACCATATATTTT.